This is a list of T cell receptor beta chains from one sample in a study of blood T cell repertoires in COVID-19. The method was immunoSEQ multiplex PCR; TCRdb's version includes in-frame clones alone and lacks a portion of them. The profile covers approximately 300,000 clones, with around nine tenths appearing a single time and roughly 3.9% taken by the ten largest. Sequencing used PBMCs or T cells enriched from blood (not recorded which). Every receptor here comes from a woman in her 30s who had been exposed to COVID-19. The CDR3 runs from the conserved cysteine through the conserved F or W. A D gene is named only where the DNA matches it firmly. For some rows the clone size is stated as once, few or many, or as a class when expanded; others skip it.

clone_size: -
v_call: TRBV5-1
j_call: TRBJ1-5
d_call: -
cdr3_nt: TGCGCCAGCAGCTTGGGGGTCGGGAATCAGCCCCAGCATTTT
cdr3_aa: CASSLGVGNQPQHF

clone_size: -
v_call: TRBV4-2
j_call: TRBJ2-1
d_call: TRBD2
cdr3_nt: TGTGCCAGCAGCCAACGTCTAGCGGGAAAAAATGAGCAGTTCTTC
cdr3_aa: CASSQRLAGKNEQFF

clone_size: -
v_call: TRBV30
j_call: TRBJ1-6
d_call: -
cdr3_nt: TGTGCCTGGAGTGCCCCAGATTATAATTCACCCCTCCACTTT
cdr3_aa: CAWSAPDYNSPLHF

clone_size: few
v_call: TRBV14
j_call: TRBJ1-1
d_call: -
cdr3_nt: TGTGCCAGCAGGGGCAGCGGGGGGCGTGGAGCTTTCTTT
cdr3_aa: CASRGSGGRGAFF

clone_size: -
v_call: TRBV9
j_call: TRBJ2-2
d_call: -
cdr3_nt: -
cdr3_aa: CASSVGGRGLRAGELFF

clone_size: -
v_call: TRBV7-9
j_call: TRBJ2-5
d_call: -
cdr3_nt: TGTGCCAGCAGCTTAGTCGGGAATCAAGAGACCCAGTACTTC
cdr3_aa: CASSLVGNQETQYF

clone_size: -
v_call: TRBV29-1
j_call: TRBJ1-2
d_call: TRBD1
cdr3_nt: TGCAGCGTTGACCTGGCCGGGACAGGGCCCTATGGCTACACCTTC
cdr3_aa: CSVDLAGTGPYGYTF

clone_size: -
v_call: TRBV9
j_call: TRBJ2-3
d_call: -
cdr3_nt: TGTGCCAGCAGCTCCCCCTATACAGATACGCAGTATTTT
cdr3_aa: CASSSPYTDTQYF

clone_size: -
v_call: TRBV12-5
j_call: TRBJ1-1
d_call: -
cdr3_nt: TGTGCTAGTGGTTTACAGGGTGAAGCTTTCTTT
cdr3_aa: CASGLQGEAFF

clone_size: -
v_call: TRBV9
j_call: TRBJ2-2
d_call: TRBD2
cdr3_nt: TGTGCCAGCAGCGTAGTTCCCTGGACTAGCTTGGACACCGGGGAGCTGTTTTTT
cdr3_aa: CASSVVPWTSLDTGELFF

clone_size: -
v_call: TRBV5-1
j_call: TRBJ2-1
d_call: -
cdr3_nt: TGCGCCAGCAGCTTGCCCGACAACCACAATGAGCAGTTCTTC
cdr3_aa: CASSLPDNHNEQFF

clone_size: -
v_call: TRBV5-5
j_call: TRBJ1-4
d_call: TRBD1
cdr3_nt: TGTGCCAGCAGCTTGGGACAGGGTCATTATAATGAAAAACTGTTTTTT
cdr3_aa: CASSLGQGHYNEKLFF

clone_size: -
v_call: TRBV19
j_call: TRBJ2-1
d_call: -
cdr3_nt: TGTGCCAGTAGTAGGGGGCTCTACAATGAGCAGTTCTTC
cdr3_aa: CASSRGLYNEQFF

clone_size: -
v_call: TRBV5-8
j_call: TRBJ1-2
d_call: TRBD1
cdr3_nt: TGTGCCAGCTCGGGGACAGGAGTATATGGCTACACCTTC
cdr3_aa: CASSGTGVYGYTF

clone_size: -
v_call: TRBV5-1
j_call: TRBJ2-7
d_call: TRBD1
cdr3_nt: TGCGCCAGCAGCTTGGGTCGGGACAGGGGGCTTCCCTACGAGCAGTACTTC
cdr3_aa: CASSLGRDRGLPYEQYF

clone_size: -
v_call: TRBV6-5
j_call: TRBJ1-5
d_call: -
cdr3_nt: TGTGCCACCAACCTGGCCGGGTCTCCGCATCAGCCCCAGCATTTT
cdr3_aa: CATNLAGSPHQPQHF

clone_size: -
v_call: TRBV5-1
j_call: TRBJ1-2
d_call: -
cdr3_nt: TGCGCCAGCAGTATAGAATCCCCCCGGTATGGCTACACCTTC
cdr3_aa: CASSIESPRYGYTF

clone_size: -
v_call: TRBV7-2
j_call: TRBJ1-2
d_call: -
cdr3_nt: TGTGCCAGCAGCCGTGGGAGCGAGCAAAGGAACTATGGCTACACCTTC
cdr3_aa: CASSRGSEQRNYGYTF

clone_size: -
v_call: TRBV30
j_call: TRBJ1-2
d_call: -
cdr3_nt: TGTGCCTGGGGACCTAGCTTCCTCTATGGCTACACCTTC
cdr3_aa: CAWGPSFLYGYTF

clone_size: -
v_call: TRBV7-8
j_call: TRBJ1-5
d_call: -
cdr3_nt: TGTGCCAGCAGCCTCCTTAGGGACACGAATCAGCCCCAGCATTTT
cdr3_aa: CASSLLRDTNQPQHF

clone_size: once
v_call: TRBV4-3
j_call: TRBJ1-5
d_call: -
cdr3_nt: TGCGCCAGCAGCCAAGATTTACGGGGAGGCAATCAGCCCCAGCATTTT
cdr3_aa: CASSQDLRGGNQPQHF

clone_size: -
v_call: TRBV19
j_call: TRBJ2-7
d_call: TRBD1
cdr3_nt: TGTGCCAGTAGTTCAGGACAGGGGCCTTTTTACGAGCAGTACTTC
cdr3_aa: CASSSGQGPFYEQYF

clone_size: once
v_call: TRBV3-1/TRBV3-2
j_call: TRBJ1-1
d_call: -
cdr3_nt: TGTGCCAGCAGCCAGCCGGAGGGAGGGGGCACTGAAGCTTTCTTT
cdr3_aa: CASSQPEGGGTEAFF

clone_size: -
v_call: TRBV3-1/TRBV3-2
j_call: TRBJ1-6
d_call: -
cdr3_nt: TGTGCCAGCAGCCAAGTGGAGGGCCGCACCCTCCACTTT
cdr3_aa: CASSQVEGRTLHF

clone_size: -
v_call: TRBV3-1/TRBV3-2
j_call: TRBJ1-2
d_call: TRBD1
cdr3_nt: TGTGCCAGCAGCCCCGGGACAGGGGGCTTCTATGGCTACACCTTC
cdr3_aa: CASSPGTGGFYGYTF

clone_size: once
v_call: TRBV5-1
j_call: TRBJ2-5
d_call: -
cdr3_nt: TGCGCCAGCAGCTCTCTCGGAGGAACGGCCCTTCAAGAGACCCAGTACTTC
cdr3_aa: CASSSLGGTALQETQYF

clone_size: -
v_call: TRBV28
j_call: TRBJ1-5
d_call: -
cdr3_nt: TGTGCCAGCCGGAGGGTATTCAATCAGCCCCAGCATTTT
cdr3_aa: CASRRVFNQPQHF

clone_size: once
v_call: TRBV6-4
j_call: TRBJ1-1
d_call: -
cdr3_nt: TGTGCCAGCAGTTACAGATCGAACACTGAAGCTTTCTTT
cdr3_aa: CASSYRSNTEAFF

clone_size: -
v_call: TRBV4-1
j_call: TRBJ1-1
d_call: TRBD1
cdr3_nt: TGCGCCAGCAGCCAATTCCCGGGACAGAGGAACACTGAAGCTTTCTTT
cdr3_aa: CASSQFPGQRNTEAFF

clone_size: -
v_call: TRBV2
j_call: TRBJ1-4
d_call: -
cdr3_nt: TGTGCCAGCAGATCCCTAGGGGATAGCGGTGAAAAACTGTTTTTT
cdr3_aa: CASRSLGDSGEKLFF

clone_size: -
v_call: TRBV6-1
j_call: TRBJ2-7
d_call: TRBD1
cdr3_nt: TGTGCCAGCAGTGAAGCGCGTGGGACAGCGTACCACGAGCAGTACTTC
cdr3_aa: CASSEARGTAYHEQYF

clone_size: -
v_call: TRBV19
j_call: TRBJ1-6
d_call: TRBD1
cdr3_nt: TGTGCCAGCCGGACAGGGTTCAACTCCTATAATTCACCCCTCCACTTT
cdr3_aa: CASRTGFNSYNSPLHF

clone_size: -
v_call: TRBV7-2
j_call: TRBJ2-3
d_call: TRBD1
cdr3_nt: TGTGCCAGCAGCCGTAGGACAGGGAGGACAGATACGCAGTATTTT
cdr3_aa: CASSRRTGRTDTQYF

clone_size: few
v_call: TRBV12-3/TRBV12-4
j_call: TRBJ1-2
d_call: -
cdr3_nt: TGTGCCAGCAGTTCGGGGGGAGGTTATGGCTACACCTTC
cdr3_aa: CASSSGGGYGYTF

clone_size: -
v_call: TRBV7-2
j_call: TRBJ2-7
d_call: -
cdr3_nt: TGTGCCAGCAGCTTAGGCCGGGGGATAATCCCCTCCTACGAGCAGTACTTC
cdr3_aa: CASSLGRGIIPSYEQYF

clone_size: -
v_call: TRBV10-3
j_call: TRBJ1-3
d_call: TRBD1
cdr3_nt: TGTGCCATCAGTGAGTCCGGGACAGGGATTTTCTTCTCTGGAAACACCATATATTTT
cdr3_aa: CAISESGTGIFFSGNTIYF

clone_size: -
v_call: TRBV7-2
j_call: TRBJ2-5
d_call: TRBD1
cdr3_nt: TGTGCCAGCAGCTTAGGCCGGGCAGGGGGCTTGGAGACCCAGTACTTC
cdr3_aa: CASSLGRAGGLETQYF

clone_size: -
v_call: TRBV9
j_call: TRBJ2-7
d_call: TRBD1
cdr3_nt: TGTGCCAGCAGCGCAGGACAGGACGAGCAGTACTTC
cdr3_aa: CASSAGQDEQYF

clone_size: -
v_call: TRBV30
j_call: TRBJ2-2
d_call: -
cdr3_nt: TGTGCCTGGAACGCAGGTCCAGGGAACACCGGGGAGCTGTTTTTT
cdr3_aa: CAWNAGPGNTGELFF

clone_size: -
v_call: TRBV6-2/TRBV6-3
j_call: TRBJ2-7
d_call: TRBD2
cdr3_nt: TGTGCCAGCAGCACGCCTACTAGCGGGGGGAGGTACGAGCAGTACTTC
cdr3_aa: CASSTPTSGGRYEQYF

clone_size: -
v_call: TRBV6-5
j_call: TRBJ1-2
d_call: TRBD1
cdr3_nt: TGTGCCAGCAGTACCCGACAGGGTAGCTATGGCTACACCTTC
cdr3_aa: CASSTRQGSYGYTF

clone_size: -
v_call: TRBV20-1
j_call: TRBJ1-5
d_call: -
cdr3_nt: TGCAGTGCTAGTTCTAACCGGGACTTTTTTCAGCCCCAGCATTTT
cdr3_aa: CSASSNRDFFQPQHF

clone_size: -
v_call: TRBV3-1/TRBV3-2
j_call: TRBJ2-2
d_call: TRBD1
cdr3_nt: TGTGCCAGCAGGATGCGGGACAGGGGGCTTTCCGGGGAGCTGTTTTTT
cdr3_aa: CASRMRDRGLSGELFF

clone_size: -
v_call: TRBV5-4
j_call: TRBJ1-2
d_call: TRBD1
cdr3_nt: TGTGCCAGCAGCTCAGAAGGGACAGGGGAGAATGGCTACACCTTC
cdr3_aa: CASSSEGTGENGYTF

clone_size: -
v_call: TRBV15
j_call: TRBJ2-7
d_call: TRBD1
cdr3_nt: TGTGCCACCAGCTTTGGGGACAGGGGAAACGAGCAGTACTTC
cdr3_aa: CATSFGDRGNEQYF

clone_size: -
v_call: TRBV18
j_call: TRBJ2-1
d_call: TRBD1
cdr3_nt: TGTGCCAGCTCGGGACAGGGGGCCTCCTACAATGAGCAGTTCTTC
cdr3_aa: CASSGQGASYNEQFF

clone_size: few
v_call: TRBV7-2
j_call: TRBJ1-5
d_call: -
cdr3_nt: TGTGCCAGCAGCTTAGAGATCTCGCTAAGGCCCCAGCATTTT
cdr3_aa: CASSLEISLRPQHF

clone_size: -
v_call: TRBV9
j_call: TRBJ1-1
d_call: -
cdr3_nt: TGTGCCAGCAGCGTTCGGTCCGGGGGCTTCGGGGGGACTGAAGCTTTCTTT
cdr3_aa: CASSVRSGGFGGTEAFF

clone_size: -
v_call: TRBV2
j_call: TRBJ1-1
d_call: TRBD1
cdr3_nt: TGTGCCAGCAAGGTCGGGACAGCCACTGAAGCTTTCTTT
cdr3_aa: CASKVGTATEAFF

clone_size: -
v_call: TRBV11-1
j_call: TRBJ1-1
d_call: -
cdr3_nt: TGTGCCAGCAACCGGATGGGCACCGACGGCACTGAAGCTTTCTTT
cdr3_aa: CASNRMGTDGTEAFF